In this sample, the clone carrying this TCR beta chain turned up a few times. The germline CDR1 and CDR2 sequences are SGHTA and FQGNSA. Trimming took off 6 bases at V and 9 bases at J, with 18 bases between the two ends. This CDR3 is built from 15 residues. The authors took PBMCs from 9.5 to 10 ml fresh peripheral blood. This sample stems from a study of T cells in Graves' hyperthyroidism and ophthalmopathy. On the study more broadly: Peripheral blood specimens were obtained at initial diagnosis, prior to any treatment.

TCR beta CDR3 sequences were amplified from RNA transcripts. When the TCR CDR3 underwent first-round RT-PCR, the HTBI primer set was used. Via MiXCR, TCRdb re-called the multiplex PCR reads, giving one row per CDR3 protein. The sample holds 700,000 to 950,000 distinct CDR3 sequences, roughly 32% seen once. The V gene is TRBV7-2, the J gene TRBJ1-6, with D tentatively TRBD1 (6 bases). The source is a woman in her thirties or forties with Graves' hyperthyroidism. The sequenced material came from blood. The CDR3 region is CASSLTGSLASPLHF. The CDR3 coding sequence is TGTGCCAGCAGTCTTACAGGGTCACTGGCTTCACCCCTCCACTTT.